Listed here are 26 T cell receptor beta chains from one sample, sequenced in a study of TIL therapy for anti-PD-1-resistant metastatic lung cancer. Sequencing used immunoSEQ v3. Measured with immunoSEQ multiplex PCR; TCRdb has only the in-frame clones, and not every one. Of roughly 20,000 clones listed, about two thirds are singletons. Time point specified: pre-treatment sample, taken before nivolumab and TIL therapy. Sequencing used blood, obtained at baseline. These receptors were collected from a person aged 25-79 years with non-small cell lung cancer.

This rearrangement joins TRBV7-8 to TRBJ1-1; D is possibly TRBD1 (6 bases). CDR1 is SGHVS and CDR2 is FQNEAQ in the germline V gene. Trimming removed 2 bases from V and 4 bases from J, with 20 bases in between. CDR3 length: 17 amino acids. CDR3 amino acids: CASSLFPPPGVFTEAFF. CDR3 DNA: TGTGCCAGCAGCTTATTCCCTCCGCCAGGGGTTTTCACTGAAGCTTTCTTT.

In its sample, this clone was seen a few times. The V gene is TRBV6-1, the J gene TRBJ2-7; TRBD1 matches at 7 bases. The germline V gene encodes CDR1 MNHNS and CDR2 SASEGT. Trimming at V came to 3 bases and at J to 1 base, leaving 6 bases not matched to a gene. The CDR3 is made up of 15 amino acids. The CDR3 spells CASSDRQGVSYEQYF. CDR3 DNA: TGTGCCAGCAGTGATAGGCAGGGGGTTTCCTACGAGCAGTACTTC.

CDR3 nucleotides: TGTGCCAGTAGTCCCGGGTTTGGGGATACGCAGTATTTT. Its translation: CASSPGFGDTQYF. The chain recombines TRBV19 with TRBJ2-3; D is undetermined. Trimming removed 5 bases from V and 6 bases from J, with 12 bases in between. CDR3 length equals 13 residues. Germline V CDR1 and CDR2: LNHDA, SQIVND (reference sequence).

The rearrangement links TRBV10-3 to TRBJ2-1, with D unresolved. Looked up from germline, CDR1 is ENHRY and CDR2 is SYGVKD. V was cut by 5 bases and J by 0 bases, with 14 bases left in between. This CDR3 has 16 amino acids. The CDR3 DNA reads TGTGCCATCAGTTTCGCCTCGTTCAGCTCCTACAATGAGCAGTTCTTC. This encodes CAISFASFSSYNEQFF.

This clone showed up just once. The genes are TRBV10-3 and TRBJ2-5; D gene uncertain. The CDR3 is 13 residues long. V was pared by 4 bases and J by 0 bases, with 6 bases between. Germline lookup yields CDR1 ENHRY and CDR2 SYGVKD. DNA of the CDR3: TGTGCCATCAGTGGCGGATACCAAGAGACCCAGTACTTC. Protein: CAISGGYQETQYF.

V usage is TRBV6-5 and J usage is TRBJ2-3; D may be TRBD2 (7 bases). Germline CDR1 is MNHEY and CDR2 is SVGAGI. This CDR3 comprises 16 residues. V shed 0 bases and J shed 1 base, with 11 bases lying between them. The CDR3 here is CASSYSAGGRTDTQYF. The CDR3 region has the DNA TGTGCCAGCAGTTACTCGGCCGGGGGGCGCACAGATACGCAGTATTTT.

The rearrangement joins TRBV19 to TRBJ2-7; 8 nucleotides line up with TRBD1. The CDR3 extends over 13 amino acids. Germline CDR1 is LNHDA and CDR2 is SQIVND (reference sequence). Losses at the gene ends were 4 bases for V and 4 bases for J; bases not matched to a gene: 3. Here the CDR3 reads CASSTDRGYEQYF. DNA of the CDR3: TGTGCCAGTAGTACCGACAGGGGATACGAGCAGTACTTC.

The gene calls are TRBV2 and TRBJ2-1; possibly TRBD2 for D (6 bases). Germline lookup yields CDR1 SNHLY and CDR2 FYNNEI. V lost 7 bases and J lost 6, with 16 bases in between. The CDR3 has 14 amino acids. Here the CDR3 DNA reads TGTGCCAGCAAAGGGCTAGCGACCGGCAATGAGCAGTTCTTC. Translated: CASKGLATGNEQFF.

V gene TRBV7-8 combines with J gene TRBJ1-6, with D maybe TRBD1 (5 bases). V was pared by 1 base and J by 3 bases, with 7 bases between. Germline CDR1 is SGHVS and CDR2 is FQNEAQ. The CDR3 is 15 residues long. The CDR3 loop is CASSLVGLYNSPLHF. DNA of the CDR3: TGTGCCAGCAGCTTAGTGGGGCTCTATAATTCACCCCTCCACTTT.

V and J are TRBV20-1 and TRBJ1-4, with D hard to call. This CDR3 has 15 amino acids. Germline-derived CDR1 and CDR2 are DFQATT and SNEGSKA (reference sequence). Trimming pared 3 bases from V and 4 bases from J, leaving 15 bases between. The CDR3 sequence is CSASLPRSGNEKLFF. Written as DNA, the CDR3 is TGCAGTGCTAGTCTCCCCCGCAGCGGTAATGAAAAACTGTTTTTT.

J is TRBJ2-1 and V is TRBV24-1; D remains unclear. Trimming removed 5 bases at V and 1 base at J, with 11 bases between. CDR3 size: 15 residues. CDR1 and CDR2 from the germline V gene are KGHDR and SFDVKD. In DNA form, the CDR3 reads TGTGCCACCAGTGGAGCATCTTGGTCCTACAATGAGCAGTTCTTC. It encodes CATSGASWSYNEQFF.

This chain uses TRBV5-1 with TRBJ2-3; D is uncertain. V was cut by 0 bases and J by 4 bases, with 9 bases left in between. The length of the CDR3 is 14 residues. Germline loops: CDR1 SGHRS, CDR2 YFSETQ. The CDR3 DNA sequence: TGCGCCAGCAGCTTGGGCCGGTCATCAGATACGCAGTATTTT. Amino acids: CASSLGRSSDTQYF.

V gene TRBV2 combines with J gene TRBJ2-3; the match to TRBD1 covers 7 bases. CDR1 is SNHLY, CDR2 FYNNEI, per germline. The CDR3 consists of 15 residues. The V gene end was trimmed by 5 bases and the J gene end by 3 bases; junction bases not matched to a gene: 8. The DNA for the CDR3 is TGTGCCAGCAGTCGGGACAGCCGAGAAACAGATACGCAGTATTTT. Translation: CASSRDSRETDTQYF.

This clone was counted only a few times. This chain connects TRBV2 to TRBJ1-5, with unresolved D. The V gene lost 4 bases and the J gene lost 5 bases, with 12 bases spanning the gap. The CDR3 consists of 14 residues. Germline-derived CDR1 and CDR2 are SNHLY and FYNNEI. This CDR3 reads CASSGSQADQPQHF. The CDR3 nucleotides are TGTGCCAGCAGTGGGAGTCAGGCGGATCAGCCCCAGCATTTT.

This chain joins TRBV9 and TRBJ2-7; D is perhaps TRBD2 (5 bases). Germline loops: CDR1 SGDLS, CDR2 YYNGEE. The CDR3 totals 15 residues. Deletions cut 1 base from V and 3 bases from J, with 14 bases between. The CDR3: CASSVYAGEGYEQYF. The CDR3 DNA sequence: TGTGCCAGCAGCGTATACGCCGGGGAAGGCTACGAGCAGTACTTC.

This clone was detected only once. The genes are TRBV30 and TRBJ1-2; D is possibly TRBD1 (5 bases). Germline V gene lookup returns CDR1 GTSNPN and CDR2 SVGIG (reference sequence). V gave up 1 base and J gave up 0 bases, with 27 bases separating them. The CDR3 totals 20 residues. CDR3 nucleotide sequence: TGTGCCTGGAGTGGTAGGATCAGCCTGGGGGTTCCTAAAGCTAACTATGGCTACACCTTC. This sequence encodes CAWSGRISLGVPKANYGYTF. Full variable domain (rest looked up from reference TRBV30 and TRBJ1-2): SQTIHQWPATLVQPVGSPLSLECTVEGTSNPNLYWYRQAAGRGLQLLFYSVGIGQISSEVPQNLSASRPQDRQFILSSKKLLLSDSGFYLCAWSGRISLGVPKANYGYTFGSGTRLTVV.

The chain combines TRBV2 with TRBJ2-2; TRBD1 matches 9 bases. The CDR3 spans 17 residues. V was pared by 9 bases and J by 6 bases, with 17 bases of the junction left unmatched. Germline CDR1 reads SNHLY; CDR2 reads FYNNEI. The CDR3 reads CASKAGTGLSWAGELFF. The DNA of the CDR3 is TGTGCCAGTAAAGCCGGGACAGGGTTATCTTGGGCCGGGGAGCTGTTTTTT.

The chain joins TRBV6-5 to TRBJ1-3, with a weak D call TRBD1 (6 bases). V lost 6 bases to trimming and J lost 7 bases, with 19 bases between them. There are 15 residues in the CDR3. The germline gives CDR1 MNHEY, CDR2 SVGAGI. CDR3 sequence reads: CASSQGRQGHNTIYF. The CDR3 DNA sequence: TGTGCCAGCAGCCAAGGACGGCAGGGGCATAACACCATATATTTT.

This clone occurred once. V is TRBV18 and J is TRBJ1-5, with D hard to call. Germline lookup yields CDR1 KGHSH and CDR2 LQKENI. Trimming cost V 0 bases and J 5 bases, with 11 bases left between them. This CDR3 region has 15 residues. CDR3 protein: CASSPPGTEDQPQHF. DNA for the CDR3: TGTGCCAGCTCACCACCGGGAACGGAGGATCAGCCCCAGCATTTT.

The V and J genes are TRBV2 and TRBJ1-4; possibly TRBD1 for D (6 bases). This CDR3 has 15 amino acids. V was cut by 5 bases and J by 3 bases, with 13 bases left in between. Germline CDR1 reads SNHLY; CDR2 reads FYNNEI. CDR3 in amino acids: CASSTLTGANEKLFF. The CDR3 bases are TGTGCCAGCAGTACTCTGACAGGAGCTAATGAAAAACTGTTTTTT.

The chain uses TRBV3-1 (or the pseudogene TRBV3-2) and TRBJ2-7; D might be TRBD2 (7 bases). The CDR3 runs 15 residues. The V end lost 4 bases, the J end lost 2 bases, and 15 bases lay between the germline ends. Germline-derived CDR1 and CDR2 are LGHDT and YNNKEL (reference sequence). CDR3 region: CASSRQGRAAYEQYF. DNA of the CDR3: TGTGCCAGCAGCCGTCAGGGGAGGGCGGCCTACGAGCAGTACTTC.

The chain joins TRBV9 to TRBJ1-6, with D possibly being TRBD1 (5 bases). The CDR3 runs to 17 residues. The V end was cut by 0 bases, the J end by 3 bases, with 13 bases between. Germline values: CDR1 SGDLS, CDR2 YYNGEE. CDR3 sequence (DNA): TGTGCCAGCAGCGTAGGGTCCGGGGGTAGCTATAATTCACCCCTCCACTTT. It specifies CASSVGSGGSYNSPLHF.

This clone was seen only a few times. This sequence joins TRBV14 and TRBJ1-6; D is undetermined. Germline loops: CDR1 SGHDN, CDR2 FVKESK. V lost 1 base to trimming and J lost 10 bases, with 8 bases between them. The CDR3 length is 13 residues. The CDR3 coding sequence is TGTGCCAGCAGCCAAGCATCTGGATCACCCCTCCACTTT. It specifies CASSQASGSPLHF.

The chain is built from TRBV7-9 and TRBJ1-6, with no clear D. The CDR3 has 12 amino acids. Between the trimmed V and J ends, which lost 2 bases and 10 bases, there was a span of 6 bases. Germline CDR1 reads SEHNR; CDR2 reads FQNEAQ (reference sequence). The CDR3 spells CASSLSNSPLHF. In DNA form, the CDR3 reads TGTGCCAGCAGCTTAAGCAACTCACCCCTCCACTTT.

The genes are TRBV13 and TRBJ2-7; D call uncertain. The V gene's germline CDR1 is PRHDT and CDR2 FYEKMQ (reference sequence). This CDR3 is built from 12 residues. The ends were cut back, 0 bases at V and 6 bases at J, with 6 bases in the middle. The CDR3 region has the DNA TGTGCCAGCAGCTTAGGTGGGCGCGAGCAGTACGTC. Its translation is CASSLGGREQYV.

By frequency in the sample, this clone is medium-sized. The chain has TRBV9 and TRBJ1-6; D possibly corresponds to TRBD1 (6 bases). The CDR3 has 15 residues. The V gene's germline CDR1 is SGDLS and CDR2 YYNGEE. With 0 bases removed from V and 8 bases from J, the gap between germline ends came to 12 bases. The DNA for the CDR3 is TGTGCCAGCAGCGTAGTAGGGGGTATAGATTCACCCCTCCACTTT. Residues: CASSVVGGIDSPLHF.